This T cell receptor (beta chain) was identified during a study of T-cell memory formation after mild COVID-19. Whole-study findings and limits: Contracting clones from day 15 to 85 had balanced CD4/CD8; later expanders favoured CD4+.

One entry per CDR3 protein results from TCRdb running MiXCR on the 5' RACE reads. The sample contains about 440,000 distinct CDR3 sequences, 20% of which appear only once. Points on this clonotype: The antigen is undetermined.

Trimming shortened V by 0 bases and J by 4 bases, and 11 bases separated the two germline ends. Germline values: CDR1 SGHRS, CDR2 YFSETQ. This CDR3 comprises 15 residues. The source of this sequence is an adult woman who had mild COVID-19 (a few samples of this study predate the infection). Cell type and time point are not known. The V call is TRBV5-1, the J call TRBJ2-1; possibly TRBD2 for D (5 bases). The material sequenced was PBMCs or a T cell subset sorted from them (not recorded which). The chain's CDR3 is CASSLVVSEYNEQFF. CDR3 coding DNA: TGCGCCAGCAGCTTGGTTGTTAGCGAGTACAATGAGCAGTTCTTC.